The 25 T cell receptor beta chains in this list originate from one sample, sequenced in a study of T cells in Graves' hyperthyroidism and ophthalmopathy. RNA transcripts provided the source from which TCR beta CDR3 regions were amplified. The HTBI set primed first-round TCR CDR3 RT-PCR. TCRdb independently ran MiXCR on the multiplex PCR reads; one entry per CDR3 protein. Found here are some 370,000 distinct CDR3 sequences, around an eighth of them singletons; the top ten hold around 27%. The sample comprised blood. These TCRs come from a man between 45 and 60 years old with Graves' ophthalmopathy.

The table lists this clonotype with many counts. V usage is TRBV4-1 and J usage is TRBJ1-1, with a possible D match to TRBD1 (5 bases). CDR3 length: 15 amino acids. The germline gives CDR1 MGHRA, CDR2 YSYEKL. V dropped 0 bases and J dropped 6 bases, with 14 bases sitting between them. The CDR3 protein is CASSQDPSWDAEAFF. CDR3 nucleotide sequence: TGCGCCAGCAGCCAAGACCCGAGCTGGGACGCTGAAGCTTTCTTT.

Comments on this clonotype: A much larger clone sits a single nucleotide away, making a read error possible. The genes are TRBV20-1 and TRBJ2-7; no definite D call. CDR3 size: 14 residues. Germline V gene sequence: CDR1 DFQATT, CDR2 SNEGSKA (reference sequence). Trimming removed 6 bases at V and 6 bases at J, with 21 bases between. CDR3 bases: TGCAGTGCCGGCTCGGGTATCCAAGGTAGCGAGCAGTACTTC. It encodes CSAGSGIQGSEQYF.

This clonotype was observed at least ten times. This chain links TRBV7-2 with TRBJ1-1, with D possibly being TRBD1 (5 bases). Germline V gene lookup returns CDR1 SGHTA and CDR2 FQGNSA. The V gene lost 5 bases and the J gene lost 2 bases, with 15 bases spanning the gap. The CDR3 runs 15 residues. The CDR3 is CASSRTGEANTEAFF. In DNA form, the CDR3 reads TGTGCCAGCAGCCGAACAGGAGAGGCTAACACTGAAGCTTTCTTT.

The V call is TRBV11-2, the J call TRBJ2-1; 10 bases fit TRBD2. The CDR3 has 17 amino acids. Per the germline V gene, CDR1 is SGHAT and CDR2 is FQNNGV. Trimming cost V 2 bases and J 7 bases; bases outside gene matches: 11. The chain's CDR3 is CASSLKPAGGPWNEQFF. The CDR3 bases are TGTGCCAGCAGCTTAAAACCAGCGGGAGGGCCATGGAATGAGCAGTTCTTC. Looking up the rest from reference TRBV11-2 and TRBJ2-1 gives the full variable domain: EAGVAQSPRYKIIEKRQSVAFWCNPISGHATLYWYQQILGQGPKLLIQFQNNGVVDDSQLPKDRFSAERLKGVDSTLKIQPAKLEDSAVYLCASSLKPAGGPWNEQFFGPGTRLTVL.

This clonotype has at least ten counts. CDR3 nucleotides: TGTGCCAGCAGTCCAGACAGAGCAAACACCGGGGAGCTGTTTTTT. This codes for CASSPDRANTGELFF. The gene calls are TRBV2 and TRBJ2-2, with a tentative D call TRBD1 (5 bases). The CDR3 is 15 amino acids. Trimming took 5 bases from V and 2 from J, leaving 12 bases between them. Germline V gives CDR1 SNHLY, CDR2 FYNNEI.

At least ten counts were recorded for this clonotype. The V call is TRBV7-9, the J call TRBJ2-7, with 9 nucleotides matching TRBD2. V lost 5 bases to trimming and J lost 4 bases; unmatched junction nucleotides: 24. The CDR3 consists of 20 residues. Germline CDR1 is SEHNR and CDR2 is FQNEAQ (reference sequence). The CDR3 nucleotides are TGTGCCAGCAGCCCCTATTTAGCGGGAGTCTCTACACAAAAAGAATACGAGCAGTACTTC. This encodes CASSPYLAGVSTQKEYEQYF.

V gene TRBV20-1 combines with J gene TRBJ2-3; D is possibly TRBD2 (6 bases). Germline CDR1 is DFQATT and CDR2 is SNEGSKA (reference sequence). The V gene lost 6 bases and the J gene lost 5 bases, with 9 bases spanning the gap. The CDR3 runs to 11 residues. This CDR3 is CSAGRGDTQYF. The CDR3 coding sequence is TGCAGTGCGGGGCGGGGAGATACGCAGTATTTT.

The chain joins TRBV2 to TRBJ2-2, with 8 bases lining up with TRBD1. V dropped 3 bases and J dropped 8; count of bases not matched to a gene: 5. The CDR3 contains 14 residues. Per germline, CDR1 SNHLY and CDR2 FYNNEI. The CDR3 coding sequence is TGTGCCAGCAGTGATCAGGGGGCTATTGGGGAGCTGTTTTTT. It specifies CASSDQGAIGELFF.

This chain uses TRBV2 with TRBJ2-1; a weak D match, TRBD2 (5 bases). CDR3 length: 13 amino acids. V was pared by 1 base and J by 9 bases, with 10 bases between. Germline-derived CDR1 and CDR2 are SNHLY and FYNNEI. CDR3 region: CASSEGLMREQFF. In DNA form, the CDR3 reads TGTGCCAGCAGTGAAGGACTAATGCGTGAGCAGTTCTTC.

As regards this clonotype: A much larger clone differs by one base, so this may be a read error. The chain uses TRBV30 and TRBJ2-1; 8 nucleotides agree with TRBD2. Germline V CDR1 and CDR2: GTSNPN, SVGIG (reference sequence). This CDR3 contains 14 residues. The CDR3 DNA is TGTGCCCGGAGTAGGACTAGCTTCTACAATGAGCAGTTCTTC. Translated: CARSRTSFYNEQFF.

The rearrangement links TRBV19 to TRBJ2-7, with D tentatively TRBD1 (6 bases). Trimming removed 5 bases at V and 6 bases at J, with 23 bases between. The germline V gene encodes CDR1 LNHDA and CDR2 SQIVND (reference sequence). The CDR3 totals 16 residues. CDR3 amino acids: CASSPLPSTGGPEQYF. CDR3 nucleotide sequence: TGTGCCAGTAGTCCGCTTCCCTCGACAGGTGGCCCCGAGCAGTACTTC. Variable domain in full (rest from reference TRBV19 and TRBJ2-7): DGGITQSPKYLFRKEGQNVTLSCEQNLNHDAMYWYRQDPGQGLRLIYYSQIVNDFQKGDIAEGYSVSREKKESFPLTVTSAQKNPTAFYLCASSPLPSTGGPEQYFGPGTRLTVT.

This clonotype was found many times. V and J are TRBV2 and TRBJ2-7; D might be TRBD1 (6 bases). The CDR3 spans 16 residues. Germline loops: CDR1 SNHLY, CDR2 FYNNEI. V was clipped by 2 bases and J by 2 bases, with 16 bases between them. For the CDR3, the DNA is TGTGCCAGCAGTGAATACCTACGAGGGGGAGCCTACGAGCAGTACTTC. It codes for CASSEYLRGGAYEQYF.

There are many counts of this clonotype. V and J are TRBV11-2 and TRBJ2-2; 9 bases are a match to TRBD2. V shed 5 bases and J 3 bases; nucleotides not matched to a gene: 7. Germline CDR1 and CDR2: SGHAT and FQNNGV. The CDR3 loop spans 16 amino acids. For the CDR3, the DNA is TGTGCCAGCAGCATTAGCGGGAGTGTGTACACCGGGGAGCTGTTTTTT. Translating gives CASSISGSVYTGELFF.

This clonotype was seen ten or more times. The chain is built from TRBV6-1 and TRBJ1-1; D call uncertain. This CDR3 is 14 amino acids long. Per the germline V gene, CDR1 is MNHNS and CDR2 is SASEGT. Trimming removed 6 bases at V and 4 bases at J, with 15 bases between. The CDR3 nucleotides read TGTGCCAGCAGCCCTATTGGACGTATCACTGAAGCTTTCTTT. This encodes CASSPIGRITEAFF.

This clonotype was recorded at least ten times. CDR3 nucleotides: TGCGCCAGCAGCTACTGGGACAGAAACACAGATACGCAGTATTTT. This encodes CASSYWDRNTDTQYF. The rearrangement uses TRBV5-1 and TRBJ2-3; 7 bases are shared with TRBD1. V dropped 3 bases and J dropped 2; count of bases not matched to a gene: 6. Germline V gene lookup returns CDR1 SGHRS and CDR2 YFSETQ. The CDR3 runs 15 residues.

This clonotype was seen more than once but under ten times. As DNA, the CDR3 is TGTGCCAGCAGTTACATAACTAGTGCTTCAGAGACCCAGTACTTC. Translating gives CASSYITSASETQYF. The chain recombines TRBV6-5 with TRBJ2-5, with TRBD2 as a possible D gene (5 bases). Trimming shortened V by 2 bases and J by 4 bases, and 14 bases separated the two germline ends. This CDR3 contains 15 residues. From germline, CDR1 is MNHEY and CDR2 SVGAGI.

With regard to this clonotype: Given a much more abundant clone one base away, this may be a read error. This sequence joins TRBV18 and TRBJ2-7; D gene uncertain. Germline assignment: CDR1 KGHSH and CDR2 LQKENI. The CDR3 has 13 residues. The CDR3 protein is CTSSVASTYEQYF. In DNA, the CDR3 is TGTACCAGCTCAGTGGCAAGTACCTACGAGCAGTACTTC.

This clonotype showed up many times. The chain uses TRBV5-1 and TRBJ2-1; 13 bases align to TRBD2. V lost 6 bases and J lost 9; bases outside the gene matches: 3. CDR1 SGHRS and CDR2 YFSETQ come from the germline V gene. This CDR3 has 13 residues. The CDR3 loop is CASMGLAGSEQFF. CDR3 nucleotide sequence: TGCGCCAGCATGGGACTAGCGGGATCTGAGCAGTTCTTC.

This clonotype showed up just a few times. The chain joins TRBV20-1 to TRBJ2-5; tentative D call: TRBD1 (6 bases). CDR1 is DFQATT and CDR2 is SNEGSKA in the germline V gene (reference sequence). Trimming stripped 6 bases from V and 3 bases from J, with 23 bases between. This CDR3 has 16 amino acids. The CDR3 loop reads CSAARTRQELKETQYF. CDR3 nucleotide sequence: TGCAGTGCCGCAAGGACGAGACAGGAACTCAAAGAGACCCAGTACTTC.

The genes are TRBV20-1 and TRBJ2-3, with a tentative D call TRBD2 (7 bases). The germline CDR1 and CDR2 sequences are DFQATT and SNEGSKA (reference sequence). Trimming took 4 bases from V and 7 from J, leaving 27 bases between them. The CDR3 totals 17 residues. CDR3 nucleotides: TGCAGTGCTACGAGTTATAGTGGGGGCGGGGGTTTGAATACGCAGTATTTT. It codes for CSATSYSGGGGLNTQYF.

With respect to this clonotype: A junction boundary mismatches the germline segment, possibly from a read error. The rearrangement uses TRBV7-3 and TRBJ1-5; possibly TRBD1 for D (5 bases). CDR3 length: 13 amino acids. CDR1 is SGHTA and CDR2 is FQGTGA in the germline V gene. The CDR3 coding sequence is TGTGCCCGCAGCAAGGACACCGATCAGCCCCAGCATTTT. This sequence encodes CARSKDTDQPQHF.

The chain carries TRBV19 and TRBJ2-2; no reliable D call. With 7 bases removed from V and 4 bases from J, the gap between germline ends came to 16 bases. From germline, CDR1 is LNHDA and CDR2 SQIVND (reference sequence). The CDR3 is made up of 15 amino acids. The CDR3, as DNA: TGTGCCAGTACCGTGAGGCTAAAGAGCACCGGGGAGCTGTTTTTT. Translating it yields CASTVRLKSTGELFF.

Many counts were recorded for this clonotype. The chain is built from TRBV6-1 and TRBJ2-7; D possibly corresponds to TRBD1 (6 bases). V dropped 6 bases and J dropped 5 bases, with 23 bases sitting between them. This CDR3 is built from 16 residues. Germline V CDR1 and CDR2: MNHNS, SASEGT. The CDR3 loop reads CASSDPLRGTANEQYF. The CDR3 region has the DNA TGTGCCAGCAGCGACCCCCTCAGGGGAACAGCCAACGAGCAGTACTTC.

This clonotype was recorded many times. The V call is TRBV30, the J call TRBJ1-4; D is perhaps TRBD1 (5 bases). This CDR3 region has 15 residues. The germline V gene encodes CDR1 GTSNPN and CDR2 SVGIG (reference sequence). Trimming cost V 2 bases and J 4 bases, with 14 bases left between them. The CDR3 here is CAWSQRTSGNEKLFF. The CDR3 DNA sequence: TGTGCCTGGAGTCAAAGGACATCTGGTAATGAAAAACTGTTTTTT.

This clonotype came up many times. The rearrangement uses TRBV11-2 and TRBJ2-1, with 11 bases that match TRBD2. Trimming removed 4 bases from V and 5 bases from J; junction bases left unmatched: 7. The CDR3 sequence is 16 residues long. Germline V gene sequence: CDR1 SGHAT, CDR2 FQNNGV. This CDR3 reads CASSSGLAEKDNEQFF. The DNA of the CDR3 is TGTGCCAGCAGCTCGGGACTAGCGGAAAAGGACAATGAGCAGTTCTTC.